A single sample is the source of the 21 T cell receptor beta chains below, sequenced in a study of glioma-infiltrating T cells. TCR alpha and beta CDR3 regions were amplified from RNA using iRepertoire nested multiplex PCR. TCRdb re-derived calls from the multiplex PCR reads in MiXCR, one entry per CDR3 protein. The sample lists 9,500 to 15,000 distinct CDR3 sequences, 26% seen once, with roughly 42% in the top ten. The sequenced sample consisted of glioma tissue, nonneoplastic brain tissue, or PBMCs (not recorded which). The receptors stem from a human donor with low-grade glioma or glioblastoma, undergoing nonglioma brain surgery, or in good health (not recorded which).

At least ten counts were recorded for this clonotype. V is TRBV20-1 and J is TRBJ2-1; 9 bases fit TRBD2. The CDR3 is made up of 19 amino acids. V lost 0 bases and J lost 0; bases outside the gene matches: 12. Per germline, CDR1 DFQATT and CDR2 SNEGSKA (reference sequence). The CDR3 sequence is CSARDCTSGCLSSYNEQFF. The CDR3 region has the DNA TGCAGTGCTAGAGATTGCACTAGCGGGTGCCTCAGCTCCTACAATGAGCAGTTCTTC.

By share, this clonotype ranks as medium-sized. This CDR3 reads CASLGTNYGYTF. The CDR3 DNA reads as TGTGCCAGCCTAGGGACGAACTATGGCTACACCTTC. V and J are TRBV6-2 or TRBV6-3 and TRBJ1-2; maybe TRBD1 (5 bases). The CDR3 is made up of 12 amino acids. Germline-derived CDR1 and CDR2 are MNHEY and SVGEGT. V was shortened by 8 bases and J by 2 bases, with 9 bases between the two germline ends.

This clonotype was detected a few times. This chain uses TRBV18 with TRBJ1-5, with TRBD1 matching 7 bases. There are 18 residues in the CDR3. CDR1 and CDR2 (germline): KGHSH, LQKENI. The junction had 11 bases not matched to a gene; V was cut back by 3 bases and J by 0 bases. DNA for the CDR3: TGTGCCAGCTCACCGATCCCAGAGGGGGCAGGTAGCAATCAGCCCCAGCATTTT. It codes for CASSPIPEGAGSNQPQHF.

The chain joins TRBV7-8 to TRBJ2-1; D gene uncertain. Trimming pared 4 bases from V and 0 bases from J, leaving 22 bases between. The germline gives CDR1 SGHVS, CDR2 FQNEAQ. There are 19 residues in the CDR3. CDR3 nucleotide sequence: TGTGCCAGCAGCTCAACCGAGTCGGGCAGTAAGGGCTCCTACAATGAGCAGTTCTTC. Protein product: CASSSTESGSKGSYNEQFF.

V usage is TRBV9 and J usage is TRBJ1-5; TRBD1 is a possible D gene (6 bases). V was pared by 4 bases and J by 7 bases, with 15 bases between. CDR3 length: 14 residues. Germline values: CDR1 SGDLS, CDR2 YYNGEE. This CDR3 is CASSLTGSGQPQHF. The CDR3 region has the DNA TGTGCCAGCAGCCTTACAGGGTCTGGGCAGCCCCAGCATTTT.

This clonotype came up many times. The CDR3, as DNA: TGTGCCAGCAGCTTAGACAGGAACACTGAAGCTTTCTTT. The encoded protein is CASSLDRNTEAFF. The rearrangement joins TRBV7-3 to TRBJ1-1; a possible D gene is TRBD1 (5 bases). V was trimmed by 2 bases and J by 1 base, leaving 5 bases between them. CDR1 SGHTA and CDR2 FQGTGA come from the germline V gene. The CDR3 is made up of 13 amino acids.

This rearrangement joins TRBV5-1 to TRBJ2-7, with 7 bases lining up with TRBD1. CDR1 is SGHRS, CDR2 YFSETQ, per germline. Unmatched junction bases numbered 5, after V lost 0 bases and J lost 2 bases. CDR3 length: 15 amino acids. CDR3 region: CASSLDGTDTYEQYF. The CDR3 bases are TGCGCCAGCAGCTTGGACGGGACAGATACCTACGAGCAGTACTTC.

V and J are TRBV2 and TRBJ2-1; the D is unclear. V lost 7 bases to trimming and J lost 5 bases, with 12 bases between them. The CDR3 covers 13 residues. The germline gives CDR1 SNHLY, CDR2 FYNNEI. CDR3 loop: CASNRALNNEQFF. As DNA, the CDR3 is TGTGCCAGCAACCGCGCCCTGAACAATGAGCAGTTCTTC.

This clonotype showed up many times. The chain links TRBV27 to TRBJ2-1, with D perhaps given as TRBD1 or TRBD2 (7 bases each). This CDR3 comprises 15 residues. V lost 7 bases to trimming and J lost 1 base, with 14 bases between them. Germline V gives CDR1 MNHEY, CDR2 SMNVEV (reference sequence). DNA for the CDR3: TGTGCCAGCACCCCCAGGGGGGGGTCCTACAATGAGCAGTTCTTC. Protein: CASTPRGGSYNEQFF.

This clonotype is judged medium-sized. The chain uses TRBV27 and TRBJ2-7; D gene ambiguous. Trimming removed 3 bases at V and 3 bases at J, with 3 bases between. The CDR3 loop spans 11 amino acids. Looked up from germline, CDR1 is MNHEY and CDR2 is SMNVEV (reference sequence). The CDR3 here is CASSFLYEQYF. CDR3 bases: TGTGCCAGCAGTTTTCTCTACGAGCAGTACTTC.

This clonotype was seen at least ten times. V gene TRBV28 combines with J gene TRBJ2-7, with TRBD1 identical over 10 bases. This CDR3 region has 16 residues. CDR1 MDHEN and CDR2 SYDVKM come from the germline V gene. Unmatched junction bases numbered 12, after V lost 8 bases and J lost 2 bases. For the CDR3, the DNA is TGTGCCAGCCACGGGCCTCGGGACAGGGGCGCCTACGAGCAGTACTTC. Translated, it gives CASHGPRDRGAYEQYF. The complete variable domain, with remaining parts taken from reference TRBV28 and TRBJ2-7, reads DVKVTQSSRYLVKRTGEKVFLECVQDMDHENMFWYRQDPGLGLRLIYFSYDVKMKEKGDIPEGYSVSREKKERFSLILESASTNQTSMYLCASHGPRDRGAYEQYFGPGTRLTVT.

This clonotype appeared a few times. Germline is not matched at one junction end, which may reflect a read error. CDR3 protein: CAGSLAGEQGTQYF. CDR3 DNA: TGTGCCGGCAGTTTAGCAGGGGAACAAGGGACCCAGTACTTC. The J gene is TRBJ2-5, the V gene TRBV28, with D possibly TRBD1 on 6 matching bases. The germline V gene has CDR1 MDHEN and CDR2 SYDVKM. The CDR3 is 14 amino acids.

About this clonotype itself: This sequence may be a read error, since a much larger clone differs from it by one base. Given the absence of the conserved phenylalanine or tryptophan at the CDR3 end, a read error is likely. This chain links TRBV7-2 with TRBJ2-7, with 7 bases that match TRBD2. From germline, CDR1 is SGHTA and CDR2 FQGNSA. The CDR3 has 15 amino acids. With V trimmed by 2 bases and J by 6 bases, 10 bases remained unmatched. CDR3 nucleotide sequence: TGTGCCAGCAGCTTAAGACTAGCATCTTTGCGCGAGCAGTACCTC. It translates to CASSLRLASLREQYL.

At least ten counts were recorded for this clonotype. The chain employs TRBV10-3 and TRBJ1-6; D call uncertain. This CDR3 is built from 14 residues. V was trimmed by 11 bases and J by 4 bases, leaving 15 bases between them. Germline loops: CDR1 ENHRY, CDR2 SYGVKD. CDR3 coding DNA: TGTGCCTCCTCCCCAGAGGGTTATAATTCACCCCTCCACTTT. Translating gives CASSPEGYNSPLHF.

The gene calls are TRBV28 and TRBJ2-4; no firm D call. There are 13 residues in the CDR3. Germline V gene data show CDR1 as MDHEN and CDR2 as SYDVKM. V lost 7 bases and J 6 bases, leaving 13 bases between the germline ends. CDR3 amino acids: CASTSALGNIQYF. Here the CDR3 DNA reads TGTGCCAGCACCTCCGCCCTAGGAAACATTCAGTACTTC.

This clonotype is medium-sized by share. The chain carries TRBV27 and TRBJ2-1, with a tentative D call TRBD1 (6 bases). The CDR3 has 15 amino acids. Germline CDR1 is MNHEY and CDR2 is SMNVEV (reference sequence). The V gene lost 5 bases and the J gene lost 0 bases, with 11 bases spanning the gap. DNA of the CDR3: TGTGCCAGCAGTACAGGGTGGAGCTCCTACAATGAGCAGTTCTTC. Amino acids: CASSTGWSSYNEQFF.

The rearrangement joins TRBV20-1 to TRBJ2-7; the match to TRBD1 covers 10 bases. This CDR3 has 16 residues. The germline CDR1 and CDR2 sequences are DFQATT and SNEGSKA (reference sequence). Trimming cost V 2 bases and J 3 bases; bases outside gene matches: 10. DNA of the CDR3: TGCAGTGCTAGAAGAAATGAACGGACAGGGGGCTACGAGCAGTACTTC. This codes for CSARRNERTGGYEQYF.

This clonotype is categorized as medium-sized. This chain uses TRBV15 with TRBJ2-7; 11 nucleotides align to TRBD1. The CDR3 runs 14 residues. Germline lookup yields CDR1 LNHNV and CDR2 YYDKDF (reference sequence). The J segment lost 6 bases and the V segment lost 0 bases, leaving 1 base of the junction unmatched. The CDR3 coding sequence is TGTGCCACCAGCAGAGATGGGACAGGGGGCGAGCAGTACTTC. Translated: CATSRDGTGGEQYF. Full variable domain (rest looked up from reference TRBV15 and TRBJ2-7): DAMVIQNPRYQVTQFGKPVTLSCSQTLNHNVMYWYQQKSSQAPKLLFHYYDKDFNNEADTPDNFQSRRPNTSFCFLDIRSPGLGDTAMYLCATSRDGTGGEQYFGPGTRLTVT.

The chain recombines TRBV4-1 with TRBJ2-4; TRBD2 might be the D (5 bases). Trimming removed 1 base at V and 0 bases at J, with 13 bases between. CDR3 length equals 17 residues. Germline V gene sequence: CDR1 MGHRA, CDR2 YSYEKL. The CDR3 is CASSQVFGLLAKNIQYF. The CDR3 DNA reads TGCGCCAGCAGCCAAGTTTTCGGACTTCTAGCCAAAAACATTCAGTACTTC.

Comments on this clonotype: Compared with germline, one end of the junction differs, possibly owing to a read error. The CDR3 here is CASILRGAAEAFF. The CDR3 region has the DNA TGTGCCAGCATCTTACGAGGTGCGGCTGAAGCTTTCTTT. The genes are TRBV11-3 and TRBJ1-1; D gene unclear. The length of the CDR3 is 13 residues. Germline lookup yields CDR1 SGHNT and CDR2 YENEEA.

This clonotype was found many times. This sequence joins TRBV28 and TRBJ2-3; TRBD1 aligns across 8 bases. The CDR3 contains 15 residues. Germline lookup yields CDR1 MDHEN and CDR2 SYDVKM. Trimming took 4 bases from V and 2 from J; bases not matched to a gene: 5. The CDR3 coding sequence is TGTGCCAGCAGTTCTAGGACAGGGATCACAGATACGCAGTATTTT. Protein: CASSSRTGITDTQYF.